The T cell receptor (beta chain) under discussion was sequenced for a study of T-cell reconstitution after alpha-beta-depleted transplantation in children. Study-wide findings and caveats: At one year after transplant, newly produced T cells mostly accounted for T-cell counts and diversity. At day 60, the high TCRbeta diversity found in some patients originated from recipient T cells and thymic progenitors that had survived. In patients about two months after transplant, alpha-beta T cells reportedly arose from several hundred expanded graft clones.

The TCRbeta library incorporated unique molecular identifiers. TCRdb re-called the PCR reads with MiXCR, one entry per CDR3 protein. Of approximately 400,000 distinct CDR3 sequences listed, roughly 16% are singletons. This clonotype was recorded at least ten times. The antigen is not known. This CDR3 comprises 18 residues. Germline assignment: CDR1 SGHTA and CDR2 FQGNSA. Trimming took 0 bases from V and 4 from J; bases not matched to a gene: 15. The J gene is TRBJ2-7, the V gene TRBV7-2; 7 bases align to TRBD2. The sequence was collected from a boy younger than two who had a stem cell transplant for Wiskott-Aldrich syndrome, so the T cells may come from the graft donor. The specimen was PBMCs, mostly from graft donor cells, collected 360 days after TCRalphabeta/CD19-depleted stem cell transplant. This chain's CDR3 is CASSLASLGTTKGYEQYF. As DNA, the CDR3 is TGTGCCAGCAGCTTAGCGAGCCTTGGGACTACCAAAGGTTACGAGCAGTACTTC.